Below, one T cell receptor (beta chain) is given with its context. It has no known antigen specificity. Base-call qualities are not available, and no considerably larger clone is one nucleotide away. The data are from a study of blood T cell repertoires in COVID-19 (dated by TCRdb to the early 2020s). Regarding the complete study: Collaborator samples came from the United States, Italy and Spain and covered acute and convalescent phases of COVID-19. Where available, HLA class I and class II types were taken from metadata supplied by the sample provider and were not determined by assay-based typing. The repertoires were released in a freely available public database intended as a resource for research on the immune response to SARS-CoV-2. The material from the prospective study consisted of cDNA or gDNA derived from T cells, B-cell-depleted T cells, or PBMCs. The samples were drawn from the first 160 participants of the ongoing ImmuneRACE study and from some 1,300 subjects provided by 6 global collaborators. The dataset comprised deeply sampled blood TCRbeta repertoires from subjects exposed to, actively infected with, or recovered from COVID-19. Sample metadata almost always included a de-identified subject ID, COVID-19 status, age in years and sex. Broad study findings and their caveats: The amount of clinical and demographic metadata varied by source and participant and was provided uncurated.

One collaborating source in Seattle enrolled patients during active infection and followed them longitudinally through the course of disease. Collaborating institutions collected whole blood in K2EDTA tubes following their own protocols. Collaborator samples were shipped for TCRbeta analysis as frozen whole blood, isolated PBMCs, or DNA extracted from either sample type. For CDR1 and CDR2, the germline V gene lists SGHRS and YFSETQ. V sheds 5 bases and J sheds 0 bases, leaving 12 bases between their ends. The CDR3 numbers 14 residues from cysteine through phenylalanine. Of the read, only the CDR3 DNA is kept; its 42 bases are in frame from base 1. TCRbeta CDR3 regions were amplified from genomic DNA using the immunoSEQ Assay, a bias-controlled multiplex PCR. Per the source publication's procedure: The number of nucleated cells in each sample was estimated from the amplification of reference gene primers within the assay. To quantify the absolute abundance of each unique TCRbeta CDR3 rearrangement, sequence reads were collapsed and filtered. For each sample, productive Simpson clonality was calculated by taking the square root of Simpson's diversity index across productive rearrangements. Here the immuneACCESS table is served through TCRdb, limited to in-frame sequences with V and J called. Missing clones are a known gap in these copies; in checked studies unresolved V genes cover under half, and the rest lacks a known reason. The V and J calls and the clone size are those of that table, but D and trimming were determined from the DNA. A total of more than 100,000 clones appear in this sample, 90% of them only once. The leading ten clones occupy roughly 4% of the sample.

Sequences were obtained from peripheral blood. In this chain, TRBV5-1 is recombined with TRBJ2-7, with no D gene named confidently. The source of this sequence is a woman aged 55 to 70 with COVID-19, enrolled during active disease. The nucleotide sequence is TGCGCCAGCAGACAGCTGATGTCCTCCTACGAGCAGTACTTC. The translation is CASRQLMSSYEQYF.